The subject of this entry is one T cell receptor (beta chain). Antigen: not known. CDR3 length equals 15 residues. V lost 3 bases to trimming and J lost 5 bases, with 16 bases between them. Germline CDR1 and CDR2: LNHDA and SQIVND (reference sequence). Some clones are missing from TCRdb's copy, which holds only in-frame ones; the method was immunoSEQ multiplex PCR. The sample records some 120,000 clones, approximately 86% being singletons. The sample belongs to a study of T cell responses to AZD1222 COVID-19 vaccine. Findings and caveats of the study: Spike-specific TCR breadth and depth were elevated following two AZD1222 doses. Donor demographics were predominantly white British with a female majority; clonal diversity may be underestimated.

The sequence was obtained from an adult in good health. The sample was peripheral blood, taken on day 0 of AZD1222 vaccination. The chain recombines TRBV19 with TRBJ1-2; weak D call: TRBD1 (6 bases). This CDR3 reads CASSIPPTGTYGYTF. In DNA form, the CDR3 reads TGTGCCAGTAGTATCCCACCAACAGGGACGTATGGCTACACCTTC. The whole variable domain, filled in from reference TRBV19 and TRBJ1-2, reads DGGITQSPKYLFRKEGQNVTLSCEQNLNHDAMYWYRQDPGQGLRLIYYSQIVNDFQKGDIAEGYSVSREKKESFPLTVTSAQKNPTAFYLCASSIPPTGTYGYTFGSGTRLTVV.